This T cell receptor (beta chain) is drawn from a study of blood T cell repertoires in COVID-19. Study in general: Italy, Spain and the United States were the sources of the convalescent and acute COVID-19 samples.

Profiled with immunoSEQ multiplex PCR; TCRdb holds only in-frame clones, not every one. The table lists a few hundred thousand clones, roughly 86% of them singletons. Those enrolled, adults aged about 18 to 95 years, came from 24 US areas. V dropped 6 bases and J dropped 2 bases, with 12 bases sitting between them. The CDR3 covers 14 residues. The germline CDR1 and CDR2 sequences are MDHEN and SYDVKM. The receptor comes from a man between 18 and 35 years old with acute COVID-19. This chain uses TRBV28 with TRBJ2-3; D is undetermined. Sequencing was carried out using PBMCs or T cells enriched from blood (not recorded which). The CDR3 region has the DNA TGTGCCAGCAGCCGTTTCGGGTCCACAGATACGCAGTATTTT. It yields the protein CASSRFGSTDTQYF.